These T cell receptor beta chains were read from a single sample in a study of CD8 T cells in ankylosing spondylitis. Each CDR3 protein is one row after TCRdb ran MiXCR on the 5' RACE reads. This repertoire shows more than 150,000 distinct CDR3 sequences, around 13% found once; its top ten account for approximately 16%. What was sequenced was blood, either unsorted or a sorted T cell fraction (not recorded which). The receptors were gathered from a male donor with ankylosing spondylitis or in good health (not recorded which). The CDR3 runs from the conserved cysteine through the conserved F or W. A D gene is named only where the DNA matches it firmly. Expanded clones are given a class, and other clones once, few, many or no size at all.

j_call | d_call | clone_size | v_call | cdr3_aa | cdr3_nt
TRBJ2-7 | TRBD1 | few | TRBV5-1 | CASSNPGQGTDEQYF | TGCGCCAGCAGCAATCCGGGACAGGGGACCGACGAGCAGTACTTC
TRBJ2-3 | NA | NA | TRBV20-1 | CSARDLAGGDTQYF | TGCAGTGCTAGAGATTTAGCCGGTGGGGATACGCAGTATTTT
TRBJ2-5 | NA | few | TRBV11-2 | CASSQGTSGSETQYF | TGTGCCAGCAGCCAAGGGACCTCAGGAAGTGAGACCCAGTACTTC
TRBJ2-2 | NA | NA | TRBV3-1 | CASSYREPGELFF | TGTGCCAGCAGCTATCGGGAGCCCGGGGAGCTGTTTTTT
TRBJ1-2 | NA | NA | TRBV6-1 | CASSEGGYTF | TGTGCCAGCAGTGAGGGTGGCTACACCTTC
TRBJ1-2 | NA | NA | TRBV6-4 | CASRPASGVYGYTF | TGTGCCAGCAGGCCTGCCTCAGGGGTCTATGGCTACACCTTC
TRBJ2-2 | TRBD2 | few | TRBV5-1 | CASSFGLAGVGNTGELFF | TGCGCCAGCAGCTTTGGACTAGCGGGGGTCGGGAACACCGGGGAGCTGTTTTTT
TRBJ2-3 | NA | few | TRBV2 | CASSTRPFLQYF | TGTGCCAGTTCAACCCGACCCTTTCTGCAGTATTTT
TRBJ1-2 | TRBD1 | NA | TRBV7-9 | CASSSGQGHYGYTF | TGTGCCAGCAGCTCGGGACAGGGACACTATGGCTACACCTTC
TRBJ2-7 | NA | NA | TRBV20-1 | CSARGQAIYEQYF | TGCAGTGCTAGAGGCCAGGCAATCTACGAGCAGTACTTC
TRBJ2-7 | NA | many | TRBV6-5 | CASSYSLQNYEQYF | TGTGCCAGCAGTTACTCGCTCCAGAACTACGAGCAGTACTTC
TRBJ2-7 | NA | few | TRBV19 | CASSNGLWAYEQYF | TGTGCCAGTAGTAACGGGCTGTGGGCCTACGAGCAGTACTTC
TRBJ2-1 | NA | NA | TRBV24-1 | CATSDTTDSKNEQFF | TGTGCCACCAGTGATACTACAGACAGCAAGAATGAGCAGTTCTTC
TRBJ2-2 | TRBD2 | few | TRBV5-1 | CASSSALAGGNTGELFF | TGCGCCAGCAGCTCTGCCCTAGCGGGAGGGAACACCGGGGAGCTGTTTTTT
TRBJ2-1 | NA | many | TRBV5-1 | CASSPTSNEQFF | TGCGCCAGCAGCCCCACTAGCAATGAGCAGTTCTTC
TRBJ2-1 | TRBD1 | many | TRBV12-3/TRBV12-4 | CASSFPTGVEQFF | TGTGCCAGCAGTTTCCCCACAGGGGTCGAGCAGTTCTTC
TRBJ2-1 | NA | few | TRBV13 | CASSFGQPHNEQFF | TGTGCCAGCAGCTTCGGACAGCCTCACAATGAGCAGTTCTTC
TRBJ2-7 | TRBD2 | NA | TRBV28 | CASSYPRSGGKSYEQYF | TGTGCCAGCAGTTACCCCCGATCGGGGGGTAAATCCTACGAGCAGTACTTC
TRBJ2-7 | TRBD1 | few | TRBV3-1 | CASSQEQGANEQYF | TGTGCCAGCAGCCAAGAGCAGGGGGCCAACGAGCAGTACTTC
TRBJ2-2 | NA | NA | TRBV10-3 | CAIGTENTGELFF | TGTGCCATCGGGACGGAGAACACCGGGGAGCTGTTTTTT
TRBJ1-2 | TRBD1 | few | TRBV6-5 | CASSSQDRAELDGYTF | TGTGCCAGCAGTTCCCAGGACAGGGCAGAATTAGATGGCTACACCTTC
TRBJ2-3 | TRBD2 | few | TRBV12-3/TRBV12-4 | CASRGERGGLDTQYF | TGTGCCAGCAGGGGAGAGCGGGGAGGGCTCGATACGCAGTATTTT
TRBJ2-4 | TRBD1 | many | TRBV25-1 | CASSAGQRDIQYF | TGTGCCAGCAGTGCGGGACAGAGGGATATTCAGTACTTC
TRBJ1-1 | NA | many | TRBV4-1 | CASSQVAMNTEAFF | TGCGCCAGCAGCCAAGTTGCGATGAACACTGAAGCTTTCTTT
TRBJ2-5 | NA | NA | TRBV3-1 | CASSQGTGWETQYF | TGTGCCAGCAGCCAAGGTACAGGGTGGGAGACCCAGTACTTC
TRBJ2-3 | TRBD1 | NA | TRBV12-5 | CASGWDREFTDTQYF | TGTGCTAGTGGCTGGGACAGGGAATTCACAGATACGCAGTATTTT
TRBJ2-2 | TRBD1 | many | TRBV10-3 | CAINAGTVNTGELFF | TGTGCCATCAACGCCGGGACAGTTAACACCGGGGAGCTGTTTTTT
TRBJ2-3 | TRBD2 | medium-sized | TRBV12-3/TRBV12-4 | CASSFGLAAQYF | TGTGCCAGCAGTTTCGGACTAGCGGCGCAGTATTTT
TRBJ2-3 | TRBD2 | few | TRBV15 | CATSSAGGPVDTQYF | TGTGCCACCAGCAGCGCGGGAGGGCCGGTAGATACGCAGTATTTT
TRBJ2-3 | NA | NA | TRBV27 | CASIGVDTQYF | TGTGCCAGCATAGGGGTAGATACGCAGTATTTT
TRBJ2-7 | NA | once | TRBV18 | CASSPLGAIPPVEQYF | TGTGCCAGCTCACCATTGGGAGCGATCCCACCGGTCGAGCAGTACTTC
TRBJ1-1 | NA | NA | TRBV20-1 | CSAVGPTNTEAFF | TGCAGTGCTGTTGGACCGACGAACACTGAAGCTTTCTTT
TRBJ2-3 | NA | NA | TRBV6-1 | CASSEAGGGPDTQYF | TGTGCCAGCAGTGAAGCTGGGGGAGGCCCAGATACGCAGTATTTT
TRBJ2-1 | NA | many | TRBV3-1 | CASSLVSSSYNEQFF | TGTGCCAGCAGCCTCGTAAGCAGCTCCTACAATGAGCAGTTCTTC
TRBJ2-7 | NA | many | TRBV5-5 | CASSLSPSYEQYF | TGTGCCAGCAGCTTGTCGCCCTCCTACGAGCAGTACTTC
TRBJ2-1 | TRBD1 | NA | TRBV10-1 | CASSESGQGANNEQFF | TGCGCCAGCAGTGAGTCCGGACAGGGGGCGAACAATGAGCAGTTCTTC
TRBJ2-2 | NA | NA | TRBV4-1 | CASSSIGGVNTGELFF | TGCGCCAGCAGTAGCATCGGGGGAGTCAACACCGGGGAGCTGTTTTTT
TRBJ2-7 | TRBD2 | many | TRBV18 | CASSPTSGSPYEQYF | TGTGCCAGCTCACCGACTAGCGGGAGTCCCTACGAGCAGTACTTC
TRBJ2-7 | TRBD2 | few | TRBV14 | CASSQELAGAGEQYF | TGTGCCAGCAGCCAAGAACTAGCGGGGGCGGGGGAGCAGTACTTC
TRBJ2-7 | NA | few | TRBV6-2/TRBV6-3 | CASSTMGFGYEQYF | TGTGCCAGCAGTACGATGGGGTTTGGCTACGAGCAGTACTTC
TRBJ2-3 | NA | few | TRBV27 | CASSLSVAPPYTDTQYF | TGTGCCAGCAGTTTATCGGTAGCGCCACCGTACACAGATACGCAGTATTTT
TRBJ1-2 | NA | NA | TRBV27 | CASSFVAGDRGGYTF | TGTGCCAGCAGTTTCGTGGCAGGCGATCGAGGCGGCTACACCTTC
TRBJ2-7 | NA | few | TRBV3-1 | CASSQESGRDYEQYF | TGTGCCAGCAGCCAAGAATCCGGCAGGGACTACGAGCAGTACTTC
TRBJ2-3 | NA | NA | TRBV6-5 | CASSWTASTDTQYF | TGTGCCAGCAGTTGGACCGCTAGCACAGATACGCAGTATTTT
TRBJ2-2 | NA | few | TRBV11-2 | CASSWGRNSNTGELFF | TGTGCCAGCAGCTGGGGGAGAAATTCGAACACCGGGGAGCTGTTTTTT
TRBJ2-3 | TRBD1 | NA | TRBV12-5 | CASGLVLKDRGADTQYF | TGTGCTAGTGGTTTGGTACTCAAGGACAGGGGCGCAGATACGCAGTATTTT
TRBJ1-1 | NA | few | TRBV4-1 | CASSQVARENTEAFF | TGCGCCAGCAGCCAAGTGGCACGGGAGAACACTGAAGCTTTCTTT
TRBJ2-3 | TRBD1 | many | TRBV6-4 | CASSGTGGTDTQYF | TGTGCCAGCAGTGGGACAGGGGGCACAGATACGCAGTATTTT